This T cell receptor beta chain was profiled in a study of early T cells in non-severe SARS-CoV-2 infection. Turning to the study itself: The authors sequenced bulk RNA from unsorted whole blood, leaving chains unpaired.

Findings of the study overall: Database matching using VDJdb favored anti-spike CD8 responses, with private and CD4 specificities left missing.

Trimming left V 8 bases short and J 0 bases short, with 7 bases between. This CDR3 region has 13 residues. In the case of this clonotype: The antigen is undetermined.

Unique molecular identifiers were affixed to single, distinct cDNA molecules. TCRdb re-called the 5' RACE reads through MiXCR, storing one row per CDR3 protein. Of some 45,000 distinct CDR3 sequences in the sample, about 5.9% were seen once. This TCR was sampled from an adult who was a healthcare worker with PCR-confirmed SARS-CoV-2 infection or an uninfected control (not recorded which). The sample here was whole blood, taken at baseline. The chain is built from TRBV12-3 or TRBV12-4 and TRBJ2-2; the D gene is possibly TRBD2 (5 bases). CDR3: CASWRSNTGELFF. The CDR3 nucleotides read TGTGCCAGCTGGAGGTCGAACACCGGGGAGCTGTTTTTT.